This T cell receptor beta chain emerged from a study of regulatory T cells in long-lasting Graves disease. Relying on iRepertoire HTBI primers and Arm-PCR of CDR3 regions, the team built TCR beta libraries. TCRdb re-called the multiplex PCR reads with MiXCR, one entry per CDR3 protein. The sample contains hundreds of thousands of distinct CDR3 sequences, roughly 30% of which appear only once. Stated time point: persistent/refractory GD, antithyroid drugs over 5 years with positive TRAb. RNA extracted from PBMCs served as the sequencing template. The TCR comes from a female donor with Graves disease. The specimen was peripheral blood mononuclear cells (PBMCs), collected when the disease was refractory, from a patient treated with antithyroid drugs.

The CDR3 protein is CASSQPREGASSYEQYF. The CDR3 region has the DNA TGTGCCAGCAGCCAACCCCGAGAGGGGGCTAGCTCCTACGAGCAGTACTTC. The V call is TRBV7-8, the J call TRBJ2-7; 7 bases agree with TRBD1. The CDR3 has 17 amino acids. Germline assignment: CDR1 SGHVS and CDR2 FQNEAQ. J gave up 0 bases and V 5 bases, and 13 bases lay outside the gene matches.